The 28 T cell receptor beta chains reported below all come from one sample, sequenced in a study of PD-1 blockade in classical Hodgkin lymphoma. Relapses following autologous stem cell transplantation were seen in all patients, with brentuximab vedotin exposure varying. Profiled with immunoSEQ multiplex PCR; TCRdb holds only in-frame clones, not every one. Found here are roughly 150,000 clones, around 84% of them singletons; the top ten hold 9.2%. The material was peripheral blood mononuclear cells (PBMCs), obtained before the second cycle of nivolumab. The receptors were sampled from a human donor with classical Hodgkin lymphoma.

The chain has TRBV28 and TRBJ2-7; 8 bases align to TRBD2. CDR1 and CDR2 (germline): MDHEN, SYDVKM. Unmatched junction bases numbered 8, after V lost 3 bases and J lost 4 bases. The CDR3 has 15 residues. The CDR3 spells CASSLASGSFYEQYF. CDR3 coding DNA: TGTGCCAGCAGTTTGGCTAGCGGGTCTTTTTACGAGCAGTACTTC.

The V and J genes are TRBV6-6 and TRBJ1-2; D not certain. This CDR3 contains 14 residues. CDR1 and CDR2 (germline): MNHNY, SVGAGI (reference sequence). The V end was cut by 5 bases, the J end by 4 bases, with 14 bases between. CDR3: CASSPSGLGYGYTF. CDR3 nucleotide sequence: TGTGCCAGCAGTCCCAGTGGACTTGGCTATGGCTACACCTTC.

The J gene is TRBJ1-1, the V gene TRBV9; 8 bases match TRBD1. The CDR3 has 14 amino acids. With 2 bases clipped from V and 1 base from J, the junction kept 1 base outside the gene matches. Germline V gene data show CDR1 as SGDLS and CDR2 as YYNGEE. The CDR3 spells CASSVGTGNTEAFF. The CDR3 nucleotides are TGTGCCAGCAGCGTTGGGACAGGGAACACTGAAGCTTTCTTT.

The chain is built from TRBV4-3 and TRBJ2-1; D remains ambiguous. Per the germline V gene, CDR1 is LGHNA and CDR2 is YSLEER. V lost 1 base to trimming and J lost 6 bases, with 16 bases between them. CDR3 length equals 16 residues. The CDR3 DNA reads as TGCGCCAGCAGCCAAGGATCTAGTGGGATCCCCAATGAGCAGTTCTTC. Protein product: CASSQGSSGIPNEQFF.

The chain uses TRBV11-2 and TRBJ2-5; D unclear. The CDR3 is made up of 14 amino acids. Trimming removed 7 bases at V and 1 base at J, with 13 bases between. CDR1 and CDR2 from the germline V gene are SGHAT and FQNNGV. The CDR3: CASTQPSFQETQYF. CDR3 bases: TGTGCCAGCACCCAACCATCCTTCCAAGAGACCCAGTACTTC.

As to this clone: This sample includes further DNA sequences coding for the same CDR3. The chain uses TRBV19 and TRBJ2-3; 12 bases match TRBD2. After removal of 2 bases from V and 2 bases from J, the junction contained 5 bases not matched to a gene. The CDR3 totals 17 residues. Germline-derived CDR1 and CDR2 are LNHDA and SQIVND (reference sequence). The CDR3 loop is CASSIRLAGGPTDTQYF. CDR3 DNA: TGTGCCAGTAGTATACGGCTAGCGGGGGGGCCCACAGATACGCAGTATTTT.

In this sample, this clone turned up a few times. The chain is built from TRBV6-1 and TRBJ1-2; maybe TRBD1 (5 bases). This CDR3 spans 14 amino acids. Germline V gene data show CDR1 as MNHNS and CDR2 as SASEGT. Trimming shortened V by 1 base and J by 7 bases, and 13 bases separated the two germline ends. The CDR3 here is CASSEVSGRAGYTF. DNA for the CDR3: TGTGCCAGCAGTGAAGTATCGGGGCGGGCTGGCTACACCTTC.

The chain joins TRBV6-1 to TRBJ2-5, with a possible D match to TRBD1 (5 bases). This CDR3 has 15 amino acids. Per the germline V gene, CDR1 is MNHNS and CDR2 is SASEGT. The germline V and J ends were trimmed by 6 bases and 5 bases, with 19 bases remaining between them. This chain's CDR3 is CASRERQLPRETQYF. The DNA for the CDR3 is TGTGCCAGCAGGGAAAGACAGCTACCTAGGGAGACCCAGTACTTC.

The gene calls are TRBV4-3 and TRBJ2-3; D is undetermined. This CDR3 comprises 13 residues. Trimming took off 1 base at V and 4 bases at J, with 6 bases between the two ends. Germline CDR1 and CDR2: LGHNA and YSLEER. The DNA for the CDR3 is TGCGCCAGCAGCCAAGTGGAGTCAGATACGCAGTATTTT. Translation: CASSQVESDTQYF.

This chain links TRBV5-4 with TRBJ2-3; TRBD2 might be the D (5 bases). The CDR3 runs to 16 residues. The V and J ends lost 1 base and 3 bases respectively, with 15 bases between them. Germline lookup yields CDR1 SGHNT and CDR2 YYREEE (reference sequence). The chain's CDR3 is CASSLLGWESTDTQYF. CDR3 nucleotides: TGTGCCAGCAGCTTGCTGGGGTGGGAGTCGACAGATACGCAGTATTTT.

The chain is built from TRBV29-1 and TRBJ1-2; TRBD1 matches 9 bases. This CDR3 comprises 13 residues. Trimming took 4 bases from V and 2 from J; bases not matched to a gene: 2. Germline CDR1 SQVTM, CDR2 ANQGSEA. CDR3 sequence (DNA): TGCAGCGTTGGAGGACAGGGGAACTATGGCTACACCTTC. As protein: CSVGGQGNYGYTF.

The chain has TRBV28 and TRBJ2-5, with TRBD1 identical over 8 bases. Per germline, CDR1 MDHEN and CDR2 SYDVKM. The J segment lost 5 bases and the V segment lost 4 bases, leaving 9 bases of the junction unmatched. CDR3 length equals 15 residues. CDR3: CASSSLRGLRETQYF. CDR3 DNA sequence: TGTGCCAGCAGTTCTCTCAGGGGGCTCAGGGAGACCCAGTACTTC.

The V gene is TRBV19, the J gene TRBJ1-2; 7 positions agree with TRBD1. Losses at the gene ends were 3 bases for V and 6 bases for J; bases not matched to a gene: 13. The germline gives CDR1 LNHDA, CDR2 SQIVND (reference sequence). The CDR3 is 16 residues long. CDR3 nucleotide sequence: TGTGCCAGTAGTATCATGCCCCGACAGGGTGGCCATGGCTACACCTTC. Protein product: CASSIMPRQGGHGYTF. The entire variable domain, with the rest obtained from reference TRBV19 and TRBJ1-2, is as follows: DGGITQSPKYLFRKEGQNVTLSCEQNLNHDAMYWYRQDPGQGLRLIYYSQIVNDFQKGDIAEGYSVSREKKESFPLTVTSAQKNPTAFYLCASSIMPRQGGHGYTFGSGTRLTVV.

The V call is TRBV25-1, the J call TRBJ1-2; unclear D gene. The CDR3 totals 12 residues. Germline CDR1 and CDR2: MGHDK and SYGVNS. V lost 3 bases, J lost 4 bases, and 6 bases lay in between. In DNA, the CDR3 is TGTGCCAGCAGTGAGGGTTTCTATGGCTACACCTTC. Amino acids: CASSEGFYGYTF.

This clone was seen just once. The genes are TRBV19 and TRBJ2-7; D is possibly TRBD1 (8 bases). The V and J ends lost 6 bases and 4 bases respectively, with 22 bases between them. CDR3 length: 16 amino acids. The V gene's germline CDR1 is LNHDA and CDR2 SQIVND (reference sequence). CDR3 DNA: TGTGCCAGTAGCAAAGGAGCGGGACAGGTGAGATACGAGCAGTACTTC. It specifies CASSKGAGQVRYEQYF.

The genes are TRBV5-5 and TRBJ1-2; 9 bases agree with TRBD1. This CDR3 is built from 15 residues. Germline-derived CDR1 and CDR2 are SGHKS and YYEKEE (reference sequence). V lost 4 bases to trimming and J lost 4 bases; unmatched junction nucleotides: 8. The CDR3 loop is CASSRDRDGGYGYTF. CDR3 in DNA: TGTGCCAGCAGCCGGGACAGGGATGGTGGCTATGGCTACACCTTC.

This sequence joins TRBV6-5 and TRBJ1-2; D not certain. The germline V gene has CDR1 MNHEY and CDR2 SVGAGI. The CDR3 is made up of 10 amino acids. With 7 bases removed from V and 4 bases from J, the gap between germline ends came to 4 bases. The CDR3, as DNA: TGTGCCAGCAAGGGCTATGGCTACACCTTC. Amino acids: CASKGYGYTF.

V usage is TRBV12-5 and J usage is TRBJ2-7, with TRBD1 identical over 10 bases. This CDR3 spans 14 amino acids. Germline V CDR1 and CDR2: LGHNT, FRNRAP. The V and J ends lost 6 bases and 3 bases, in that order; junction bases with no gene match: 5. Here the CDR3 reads CASGPWDRGYEQYF. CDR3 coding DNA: TGTGCTAGTGGGCCATGGGACAGGGGCTACGAGCAGTACTTC.

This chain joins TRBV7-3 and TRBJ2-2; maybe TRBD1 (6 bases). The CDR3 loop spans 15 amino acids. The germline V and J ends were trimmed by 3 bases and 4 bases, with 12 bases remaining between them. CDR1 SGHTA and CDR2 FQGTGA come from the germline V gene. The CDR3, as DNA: TGTGCCAGCAGCTTGGGGGCGCGCGGCACCGGGGAGCTGTTTTTT. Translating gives CASSLGARGTGELFF.

The CDR3 bases are TGTGCCAGCTCACCGTTGGGGGGAGAAAAACTGTTTTTT. This codes for CASSPLGGEKLFF. The chain has TRBV18 and TRBJ1-4; TRBD1 might be the D (5 bases). This CDR3 spans 13 amino acids. Germline V lookup: CDR1 KGHSH, CDR2 LQKENI. V gave up 3 bases and J gave up 8 bases, with 10 bases separating them.

In DNA, the CDR3 is TGTGCCAGCAGCGGACTAGCGGGAGTGTCGGGAGCCGGGGAGCTGTTTTTT. It specifies CASSGLAGVSGAGELFF. The chain employs TRBV27 and TRBJ2-2; 13 bases match TRBD2. The CDR3 is 17 residues long. Losses at the gene ends were 6 bases for V and 6 bases for J; bases not matched to a gene: 10. Germline V CDR1 and CDR2: MNHEY, SMNVEV (reference sequence).

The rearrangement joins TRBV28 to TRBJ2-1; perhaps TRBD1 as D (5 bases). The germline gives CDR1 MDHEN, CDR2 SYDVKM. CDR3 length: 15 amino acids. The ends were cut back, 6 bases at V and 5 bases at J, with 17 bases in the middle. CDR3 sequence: CASRRIGLGHNEQFF. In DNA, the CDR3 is TGTGCCAGCAGACGGATAGGCCTGGGGCACAATGAGCAGTTCTTC.

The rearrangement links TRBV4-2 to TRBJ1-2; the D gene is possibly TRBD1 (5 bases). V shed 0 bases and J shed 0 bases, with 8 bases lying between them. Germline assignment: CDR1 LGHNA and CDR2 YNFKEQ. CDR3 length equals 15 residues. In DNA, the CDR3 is TGTGCCAGCAGCCAAGATCCAGGGACTAACTATGGCTACACCTTC. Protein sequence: CASSQDPGTNYGYTF.

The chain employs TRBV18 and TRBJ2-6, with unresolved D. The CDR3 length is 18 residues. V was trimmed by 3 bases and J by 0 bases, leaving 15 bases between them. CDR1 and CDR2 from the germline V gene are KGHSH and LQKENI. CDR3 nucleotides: TGTGCCAGCTCACCGGCGGCAGTGTCTCTCTCTGGGGCCAACGTCCTGACTTTC. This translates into CASSPAAVSLSGANVLTF.

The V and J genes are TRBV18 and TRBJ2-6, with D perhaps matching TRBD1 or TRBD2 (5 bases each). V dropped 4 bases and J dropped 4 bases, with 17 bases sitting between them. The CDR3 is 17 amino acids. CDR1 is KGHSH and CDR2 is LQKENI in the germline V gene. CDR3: CASSLTTGTLGANVLTF. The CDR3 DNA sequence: TGTGCCAGCTCACTAACAACGGGGACGCTGGGGGCCAACGTCCTGACTTTC.

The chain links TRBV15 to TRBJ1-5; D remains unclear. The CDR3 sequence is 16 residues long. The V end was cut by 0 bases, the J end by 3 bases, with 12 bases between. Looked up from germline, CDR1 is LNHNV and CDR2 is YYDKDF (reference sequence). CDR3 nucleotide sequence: TGTGCCACCAGCAGAGATATGCCGCAGCCCAATCAGCCCCAGCATTTT. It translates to CATSRDMPQPNQPQHF.

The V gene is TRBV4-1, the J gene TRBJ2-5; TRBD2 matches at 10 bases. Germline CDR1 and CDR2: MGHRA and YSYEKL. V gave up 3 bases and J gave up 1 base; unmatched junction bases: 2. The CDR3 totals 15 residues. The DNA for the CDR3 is TGCGCCAGCAGCCAGGTAGCGGGGGGCCAAGAGACCCAGTACTTC. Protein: CASSQVAGGQETQYF.

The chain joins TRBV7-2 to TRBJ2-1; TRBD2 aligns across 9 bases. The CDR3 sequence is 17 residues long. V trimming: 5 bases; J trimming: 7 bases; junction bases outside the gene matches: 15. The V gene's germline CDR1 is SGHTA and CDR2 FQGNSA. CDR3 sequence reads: CASSREGRTSAGNEQFF. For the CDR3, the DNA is TGTGCCAGCAGCCGAGAAGGACGGACTAGCGCGGGGAATGAGCAGTTCTTC. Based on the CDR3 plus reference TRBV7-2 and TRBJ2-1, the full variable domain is GAGVSQSPSNKVTEKGKDVELRCDPISGHTALYWYRQSLGQGLEFLIYFQGNSAPDKSGLPSDRFSAERTGGSVSTLTIQRTQQEDSAVYLCASSREGRTSAGNEQFFGPGTRLTVL.